This TCR beta chain comes out of a study of blood T cell repertoires in COVID-19. On the study more broadly: From the United States, Italy and Spain came samples of acute and convalescent COVID-19.

The CDR3 runs to 14 residues. The trim removed 3 bases at V and 6 bases at J, leaving 6 bases unmatched. Germline CDR1 and CDR2: SGDLS and YYNGEE. Generated by immunoSEQ multiplex PCR, the TCRdb table keeps only in-frame clones and is missing some. The sample lists a few hundred thousand clones, around 90% occurring once. Sequenced sample: peripheral blood. V gene TRBV9 combines with J gene TRBJ1-5; 7 positions match TRBD1. This clonotype was obtained from a woman aged 25-40 years with COVID-19, enrolled during active disease. In DNA form, the CDR3 reads TGTGCCAGCAGCGCGACAGGGAGTATTCAGCCCCAGCATTTT. Amino acids: CASSATGSIQPQHF.